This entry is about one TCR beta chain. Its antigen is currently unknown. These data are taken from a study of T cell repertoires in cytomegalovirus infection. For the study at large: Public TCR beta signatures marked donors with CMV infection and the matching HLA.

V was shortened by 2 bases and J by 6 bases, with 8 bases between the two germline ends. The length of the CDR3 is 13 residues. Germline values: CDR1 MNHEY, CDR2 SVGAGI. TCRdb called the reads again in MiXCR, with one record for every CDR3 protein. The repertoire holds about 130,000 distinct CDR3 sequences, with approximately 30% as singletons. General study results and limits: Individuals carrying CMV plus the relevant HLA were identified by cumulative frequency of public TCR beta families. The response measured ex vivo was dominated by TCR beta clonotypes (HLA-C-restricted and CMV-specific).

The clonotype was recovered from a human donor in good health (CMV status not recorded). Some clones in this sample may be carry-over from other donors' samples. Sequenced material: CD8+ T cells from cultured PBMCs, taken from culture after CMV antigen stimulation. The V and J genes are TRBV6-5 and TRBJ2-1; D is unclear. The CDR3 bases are TGTGCCAGCAGTTACGGGTTTTCCAATGAGCAGTTCTTC. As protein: CASSYGFSNEQFF.